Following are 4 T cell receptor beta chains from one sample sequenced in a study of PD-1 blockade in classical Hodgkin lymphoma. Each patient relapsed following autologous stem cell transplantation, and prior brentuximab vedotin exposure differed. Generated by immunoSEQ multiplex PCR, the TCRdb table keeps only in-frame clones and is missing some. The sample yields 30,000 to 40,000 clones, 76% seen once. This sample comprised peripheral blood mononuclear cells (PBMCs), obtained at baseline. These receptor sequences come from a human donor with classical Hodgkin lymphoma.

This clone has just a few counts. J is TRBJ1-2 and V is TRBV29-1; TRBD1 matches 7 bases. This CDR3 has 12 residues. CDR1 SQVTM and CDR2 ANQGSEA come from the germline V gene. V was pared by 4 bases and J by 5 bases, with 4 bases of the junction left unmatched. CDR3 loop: CSVARDRYGYTF. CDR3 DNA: TGCAGCGTTGCCAGGGACAGATATGGCTACACCTTC.

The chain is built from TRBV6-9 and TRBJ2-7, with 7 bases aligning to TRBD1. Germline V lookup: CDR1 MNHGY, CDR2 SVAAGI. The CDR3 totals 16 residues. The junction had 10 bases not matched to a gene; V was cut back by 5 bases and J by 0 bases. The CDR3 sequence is CASSVTGSSSSYEQYF. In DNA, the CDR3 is TGTGCCAGCAGTGTGACAGGGTCCTCCAGCTCCTACGAGCAGTACTTC.

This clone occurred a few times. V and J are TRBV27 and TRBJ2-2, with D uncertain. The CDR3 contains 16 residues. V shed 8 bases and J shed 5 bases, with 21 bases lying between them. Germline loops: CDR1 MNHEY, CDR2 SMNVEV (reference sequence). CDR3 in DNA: TGTGCCAGCGGACCTTCGGAGATACTTTGGACCGGGGAGCTGTTTTTT. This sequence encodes CASGPSEILWTGELFF.

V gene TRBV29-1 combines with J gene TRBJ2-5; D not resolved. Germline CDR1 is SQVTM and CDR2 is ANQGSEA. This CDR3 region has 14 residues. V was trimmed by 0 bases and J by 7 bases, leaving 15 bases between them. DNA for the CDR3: TGCAGCGTTGAAGATCGCCCAGTTGTGGGGACCCAGTACTTC. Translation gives CSVEDRPVVGTQYF.